This T cell receptor beta chain derives from a study of beta chain features in type 1 diabetes. Study summary: Examination covered around 100 million sorted cells spanning all samples. Study-level results: HLA influence on TCRB rearrangement stayed unresolved here. Type 1 diabetes patients showed fewer insertions and more deletions at VDJ junctions.

This clone was seen a handful of times. Antigen unknown. Isolated RNA was reverse transcribed in full, so expressed TCRB transcripts were sequenced. Data came from immunoSEQ multiplex PCR; TCRdb stores just in-frame clones and leaves some out. The repertoire holds under 450,000 clones, with roughly 14% as singletons. Sequenced input: naive CD4+ T cells from blood. This sequence originates from a man aged 25 to 40 in good health.

The CDR3 here is CAWRRTGGNTIYF. CDR3 nucleotides: TGTGCCTGGAGGCGGACAGGGGGAAACACCATATATTTT. This sequence joins TRBV30 and TRBJ1-3, with 8 bases matching TRBD1. The CDR3 is 13 residues long. The V segment lost 3 bases and the J segment 4 bases; nucleotides outside the gene matches: 2. The germline V gene has CDR1 GTSNPN and CDR2 SVGIG (reference sequence).